Included here is one T cell receptor beta chain sequence, with context. These data are taken from a study of memory CD8 T cells in hepatitis C reinfection. Germline CDR1 and CDR2: MGHRA and YSYEKL. Trimming at V came to 4 bases and at J to 6 bases, leaving 11 bases not matched to a gene. The CDR3 length is 15 residues. As to time point: pre-reinfection, 55 to 20 weeks before reinfection detection. No in vitro expansion preceded TCR sequencing of the sorted cells. Measured with immunoSEQ multiplex PCR; TCRdb has only the in-frame clones, and not every one. The sample lists more than 45,000 clones; around 92% were seen once.

The sequence derives from a man in his late teens or twenties with hepatitis C virus infection. The material sequenced was naive CD8+ T cells sorted from blood. The J gene is TRBJ2-7, the V gene TRBV4-1; the match to TRBD1 covers 8 bases. The CDR3 nucleotides read TGCGCCAGCAGCCCCGGCGGACAGGGCATAGGCGAGCAGTACTTC. Residues: CASSPGGQGIGEQYF.